One sample yielded the 30 T cell receptor beta chains listed below, sequenced in a study of blood T cell repertoires in COVID-19. The assay was immunoSEQ multiplex PCR, and TCRdb's table has in-frame clones only and misses some. The data hold some 200,000 clones, with 85% to 90% observed a single time. The sequenced material came from peripheral blood. These receptors were taken from a man aged 45-65 years with acute or convalescent COVID-19.

This clone was found a few times. V is TRBV7-9 and J is TRBJ1-2, with D possibly TRBD1 on 5 matching bases. The germline V gene encodes CDR1 SEHNR and CDR2 FQNEAQ (reference sequence). CDR3 length: 14 residues. V dropped 7 bases and J dropped 6 bases, with 18 bases sitting between them. This CDR3 reads CASTQTGGLHGYTF. In DNA form, the CDR3 reads TGTGCCAGCACCCAAACCGGGGGGTTACATGGCTACACCTTC. The full variable domain, its missing parts supplied by reference TRBV7-9 and TRBJ1-2, is DTGVSQNPRHKITKRGQNVTFRCDPISEHNRLYWYRQTLGQGPEFLTYFQNEAQLEKSRLLSDRFSAERPKGSFSTLEIQRTEQGDSAMYLCASTQTGGLHGYTFGSGTRLTVV.

In this sample, this clone turned up a few times. The chain employs TRBV18 and TRBJ1-1, with D maybe TRBD1 (5 bases). Trimming removed 3 bases from V and 2 bases from J, with 10 bases in between. Germline V gene lookup returns CDR1 KGHSH and CDR2 LQKENI. The CDR3 has 14 residues. CDR3: CASSPSRGNTEAFF. In DNA, the CDR3 is TGTGCCAGCTCACCGAGTAGGGGTAACACTGAAGCTTTCTTT.

This chain joins TRBV28 and TRBJ1-1; 7 bases are shared with TRBD1. The CDR3 loop spans 16 amino acids. J gave up 0 bases and V 5 bases, and 9 bases lay outside the gene matches. CDR1 is MDHEN and CDR2 is SYDVKM in the germline V gene. Here the CDR3 reads CASSLRTGGLNTEAFF. The CDR3 DNA follows: TGTGCCAGCAGTCTAAGGACAGGAGGACTGAACACTGAAGCTTTCTTT.

The V gene is TRBV11-2, the J gene TRBJ1-2; 9 bases align to TRBD1. The CDR3 consists of 14 residues. V was clipped by 4 bases and J by 5 bases; unmatched bases: 5. Per germline, CDR1 SGHAT and CDR2 FQNNGV. The CDR3 DNA sequence: TGTGCCAGCAGCTCAACCGGGACAGGGTATGGCTACACCTTC. It yields the protein CASSSTGTGYGYTF.

The chain joins TRBV12-5 to TRBJ2-7; 7 positions match TRBD2. CDR3 length: 17 amino acids. The germline CDR1 and CDR2 sequences are LGHNT and FRNRAP. J was trimmed by 3 bases and V by 0 bases; bases with no gene match: 11. The CDR3 sequence: CASGLVTYGWGGYEQYF. As DNA, the CDR3 is TGTGCTAGTGGTTTGGTAACTTATGGGTGGGGGGGCTACGAGCAGTACTTC.

This chain uses TRBV6-1 with TRBJ2-3; unclear D gene. This CDR3 has 15 amino acids. The germline gives CDR1 MNHNS, CDR2 SASEGT. V lost 1 base and J lost 4, with 12 bases in between. The CDR3 spells CASSEGARYSDTQYF. The CDR3 DNA reads TGTGCCAGCAGTGAAGGGGCCCGATACTCAGATACGCAGTATTTT.

V and J are TRBV18 and TRBJ1-1, with D maybe TRBD1 (5 bases). The CDR3 is made up of 13 amino acids. Trimming took 3 bases from V and 10 from J, leaving 15 bases between them. Germline CDR1 and CDR2: KGHSH and LQKENI. The CDR3 DNA sequence: TGTGCCAGCTCACCCGATCGTGGAGGGGCAGCTTTCTTT. Translated: CASSPDRGGAAFF.

This rearrangement joins TRBV10-3 to TRBJ1-1; 7 bases are shared with TRBD1. This CDR3 comprises 15 residues. CDR1 is ENHRY, CDR2 SYGVKD, per germline. Trimming cost V 0 bases and J 4 bases; bases outside gene matches: 5. CDR3 nucleotide sequence: TGTGCCATCAGTGAGTCTAGACAGGGCGGCACTGAAGCTTTCTTT. Amino acid sequence: CAISESRQGGTEAFF.

In this sample, this clone turned up a few times. The chain couples TRBV6-5 to TRBJ2-1; TRBD1 agrees at 7 bases. The CDR3 extends over 15 amino acids. Looked up from germline, CDR1 is MNHEY and CDR2 is SVGAGI. V shed 8 bases, J shed 2 bases, and the junction held 9 bases outside the gene matches. The CDR3 nucleotides are TGTGCCAGCGCCCCCCGGGACAGCACCTACAATGAGCAGTTCTTC. Its translation is CASAPRDSTYNEQFF.

The chain combines TRBV11-2 with TRBJ2-1; weak D call: TRBD2 (5 bases). The germline V and J ends were trimmed by 1 base and 1 base, with 8 bases remaining between them. From germline, CDR1 is SGHAT and CDR2 FQNNGV. The CDR3 is made up of 15 amino acids. The DNA for the CDR3 is TGTGCCAGCAGCTTAGGGACTGCTTCCTACAATGAGCAGTTCTTC. Translating gives CASSLGTASYNEQFF.

This sequence joins TRBV18 and TRBJ2-4; 9 bases align to TRBD1. From germline, CDR1 is KGHSH and CDR2 LQKENI. J lost 0 bases, V lost 2 bases, and 5 bases had no gene match. The CDR3 extends over 17 amino acids. Here the CDR3 DNA reads TGTGCCAGCTCACCAGACAGGGGGAGGCTAGCCAAAAACATTCAGTACTTC. Protein sequence: CASSPDRGRLAKNIQYF.

The CDR3 sequence: CASSLEFTGRNGYTF. CDR3 in DNA: TGTGCCAGCAGCTTAGAATTTACAGGGAGAAATGGCTACACCTTC. V usage is TRBV7-2 and J usage is TRBJ1-2; tentative D call: TRBD1 (6 bases). V dropped 1 base and J dropped 6 bases, with 15 bases sitting between them. The CDR3 totals 15 residues. Germline CDR1 and CDR2: SGHTA and FQGNSA.

V gene TRBV7-9 combines with J gene TRBJ1-4, with 7 bases aligning to TRBD1. After removal of 6 bases from V and 0 bases from J, the junction contained 10 bases not matched to a gene. This CDR3 has 17 residues. Germline CDR1 and CDR2: SEHNR and FQNEAQ (reference sequence). The CDR3 protein is CASRPGQTLPTNEKLFF. The CDR3 DNA is TGTGCCAGCAGACCGGGACAGACACTTCCAACTAATGAAAAACTGTTTTTT.

J is TRBJ1-5 and V is TRBV5-8; D is unresolved. Per the germline V gene, CDR1 is SGHTS and CDR2 is YDEGEE. CDR3 size: 15 residues. V was pared by 4 bases and J by 0 bases, with 11 bases between. In DNA form, the CDR3 reads TGTGCCAGCAGCCGGGAGAGGTTTAGCAATCAGCCCCAGCATTTT. It encodes CASSRERFSNQPQHF.

The V gene is TRBV19, the J gene TRBJ2-6; D is undetermined. The V end was cut by 1 base, the J end by 2 bases, with 6 bases between. CDR1 and CDR2 (germline): LNHDA, SQIVND (reference sequence). CDR3 length: 15 amino acids. The CDR3 sequence: CASSIVSAGANVLTF. In nucleotides, the CDR3 is TGTGCCAGTAGTATAGTATCTGCTGGGGCCAACGTCCTGACTTTC.

J is TRBJ2-7 and V is TRBV6-5; a weak D match, TRBD2 (5 bases). The CDR3 sequence is 11 residues long. Trimming shortened V by 11 bases and J by 6 bases, and 14 bases separated the two germline ends. The germline CDR1 and CDR2 sequences are MNHEY and SVGAGI. In DNA, the CDR3 is TGTGCCGGCCAAACGGGGAGCGAGCAGTACTTC. Protein: CAGQTGSEQYF.

CDR3 sequence (DNA): TGTGCCAGTCGGATGACAGGGGACCAGCCCCAGCATTTT. This translates into CASRMTGDQPQHF. The chain recombines TRBV19 with TRBJ1-5, with 8 bases lining up with TRBD1. CDR1 is LNHDA, CDR2 SQIVND, per germline (reference sequence). The V and J ends lost 8 bases and 7 bases, in that order; junction bases with no gene match: 7. The CDR3 covers 13 residues. The entire variable domain, with the rest obtained from reference TRBV19 and TRBJ1-5, is as follows: DGGITQSPKYLFRKEGQNVTLSCEQNLNHDAMYWYRQDPGQGLRLIYYSQIVNDFQKGDIAEGYSVSREKKESFPLTVTSAQKNPTAFYLCASRMTGDQPQHFGDGTRLSIL.

The gene calls are TRBV7-9 and TRBJ1-5; D ambiguous. Germline CDR1 is SEHNR and CDR2 is FQNEAQ (reference sequence). V lost 5 bases and J 9 bases, leaving 11 bases between the germline ends. This CDR3 region has 12 residues. This chain's CDR3 is CASSRTAGPQHF. As DNA, the CDR3 is TGTGCCAGCAGCCGGACTGCTGGGCCCCAGCATTTT.

The chain has TRBV5-1 and TRBJ1-1, with a possible D match to TRBD1 (6 bases). CDR1 is SGHRS and CDR2 is YFSETQ in the germline V gene. Trimming pared 5 bases from V and 0 bases from J, leaving 8 bases between. The CDR3 spans 13 residues. CDR3 coding DNA: TGCGCCAGCAGAGGACAGTTGAACACTGAAGCTTTCTTT. Protein: CASRGQLNTEAFF.

This clone was detected only once. The chain joins TRBV7-2 to TRBJ1-1, with D perhaps TRBD1 (5 bases). Germline CDR1 SGHTA, CDR2 FQGNSA. The CDR3 runs 15 residues. V was shortened by 3 bases and J by 5 bases, with 16 bases between the two germline ends. CDR3 amino acids: CASSLREGLGTEAFF. In DNA form, the CDR3 reads TGTGCCAGCAGCTTGCGGGAGGGACTTGGGACTGAAGCTTTCTTT.

This clone was seen once. This rearrangement joins TRBV29-1 to TRBJ2-3; 12 nucleotides line up with TRBD2. This CDR3 comprises 17 residues. Germline CDR1 reads SQVTM; CDR2 reads ANQGSEA. With V trimmed by 4 bases and J by 0 bases, 8 bases remained unmatched. CDR3 sequence (DNA): TGCAGCGTTGGGAGGGCTAGCGGGGGGGCAAGCACAGATACGCAGTATTTT. Translating it yields CSVGRASGGASTDTQYF.

This chain connects TRBV3-1 (or the pseudogene TRBV3-2) to TRBJ1-1, with unresolved D. The CDR3 sequence is 15 residues long. Per the germline V gene, CDR1 is LGHDT and CDR2 is YNNKEL (reference sequence). The ends were cut back, 1 base at V and 2 bases at J, with 11 bases in the middle. CDR3 nucleotide sequence: TGTGCCAGCAGCCAAGGGGTAGGAGGAAACACTGAAGCTTTCTTT. This translates into CASSQGVGGNTEAFF.

The chain recombines TRBV19 with TRBJ1-4; 9 bases match TRBD1. CDR3 size: 14 residues. V lost 6 bases and J lost 6; bases outside the gene matches: 5. The germline V gene encodes CDR1 LNHDA and CDR2 SQIVND (reference sequence). CDR3 sequence reads: CASSMDRGYEKLFF. CDR3 sequence (DNA): TGTGCCAGTAGCATGGACAGGGGATATGAAAAACTGTTTTTT.

The chain employs TRBV7-9 and TRBJ2-7; 7 bases agree with TRBD1. The CDR3 is 14 residues long. The germline gives CDR1 SEHNR, CDR2 FQNEAQ (reference sequence). Germline trimming cut 5 bases from V and 3 bases from J; bases unmatched to any gene: 7. The DNA of the CDR3 is TGTGCCAGCAGCGAGTTGGGACAGAACTACGAGCAGTACTTC. Protein sequence: CASSELGQNYEQYF.

Regarding this clone: The same CDR3 can be traced to other DNA sequences in this sample. The chain has TRBV18 and TRBJ1-5; 7 nucleotides agree with TRBD1. Germline CDR1 is KGHSH and CDR2 is LQKENI. With V trimmed by 3 bases and J by 5 bases, 1 base remained unmatched. CDR3 length: 13 amino acids. The CDR3 DNA reads TGTGCCAGCTCACCCCAGGGGGATCAGCCCCAGCATTTT. It encodes CASSPQGDQPQHF.

This clone was picked up a small number of times. This chain links TRBV5-3 with TRBJ2-7, with no clear D. TRBV5-3 is identified as an open reading frame with a role that is uncertain. V lost 3 bases, J lost 0 bases, and 7 bases lay in between. There are 13 residues in the CDR3. CDR3 amino acids: CARSSVSSYEQYF. DNA for the CDR3: TGTGCCAGAAGCTCGGTGAGCTCCTACGAGCAGTACTTC.

V is TRBV29-1 and J is TRBJ2-7, with D possibly being TRBD1 (5 bases). V was shortened by 1 base and J by 3 bases, with 19 bases between the two germline ends. CDR1 and CDR2 (germline): SQVTM, ANQGSEA. The CDR3 has 16 amino acids. CDR3 amino acids: CSVEGSGQGHYYEQYF. CDR3 bases: TGCAGCGTTGAAGGGTCCGGGCAGGGTCACTACTACGAGCAGTACTTC.

This clone was observed a single time. The CDR3 DNA is TGCGCCAGCAGCCCCTTGGGACAGGGTCCCACAGATACGCAGTATTTT. This encodes CASSPLGQGPTDTQYF. The rearrangement joins TRBV5-1 to TRBJ2-3; 9 positions match TRBD1. This CDR3 has 16 amino acids. Germline CDR1 reads SGHRS; CDR2 reads YFSETQ. The trim removed 4 bases at V and 2 bases at J, leaving 8 bases unmatched.

V is TRBV27 and J is TRBJ1-2, with 8 bases lining up with TRBD1. The CDR3 has 12 amino acids. Germline loops: CDR1 MNHEY, CDR2 SMNVEV (reference sequence). The V gene end was trimmed by 3 bases and the J gene end by 6 bases; junction bases not matched to a gene: 0. CDR3 DNA: TGTGCCAGCAGTTTGACAGGGGATGGCTACACCTTC. Amino acids: CASSLTGDGYTF.

In this sample, this clone turned up once. The chain carries TRBV4-2 and TRBJ2-3, with 11 positions matching TRBD2. The germline CDR1 and CDR2 sequences are LGHNA and YNFKEQ. The CDR3 extends over 17 amino acids. The trim removed 0 bases at V and 6 bases at J, leaving 8 bases unmatched. The CDR3 DNA follows: TGTGCCAGCAGCCAAGATGCGCCTAGCGGGGGGCCGGATACGCAGTATTTT. Amino acid sequence: CASSQDAPSGGPDTQYF.